This T cell receptor beta chain was recovered during a study of cytomegalovirus exposure and HLA in healthy donors. Study results and caveats: Indistinguishability led to the exclusion of some V segments, TRBV6-2 and TRBV6-3 included. Earlier analysis yielded a pattern in which most TCR beta V segments were productive about 90% or about 30% of the time.

It was with 60 Vbeta and 13 Jbeta primers that the PCR ran. As originally analysed: Among the unique TCR beta chains that a later analysis counted, 80 million to 100 million in all, roughly 11 million were shared. Produced via immunoSEQ multiplex PCR; TCRdb's table is partial and in-frame only. The V and J calls and clone size were taken over from that table, and D and trimming were inferred from the DNA. The table has fewer than 250,000 clones, 60% to 80% seen once. The length of the CDR3 is 14 residues. Germline lookup yields CDR1 LNHDA and CDR2 SQIVND (reference sequence). Between the trimmed V and J ends, which lost 3 bases and 2 bases, there was a span of 10 bases. As regards this clone: The target antigen is unknown. Different DNA sequences within this sample yield the same CDR3.

The sequenced sample was PBMCs. The chain links TRBV19 to TRBJ2-5; weak D call: TRBD1 (6 bases). The clonotype was recovered from a woman younger than 45 in good health and CMV-seropositive. This CDR3 is CASSIGQGQETQYF. In DNA, the CDR3 is TGTGCCAGTAGTATCGGGCAGGGGCAAGAGACCCAGTACTTC.